The clone carrying this TCR beta chain was detected only once. Its antigen is not known. The repertoire was sequenced with immunoSEQ multiplex PCR; TCRdb's copy has only in-frame clones and lacks some. The sample shows roughly 80,000 clones, 84% of them seen only once. This sample is drawn from a study of OX40 agonist ivuxolimab in advanced cancers. Turning to the study itself: Prior therapy, whether anti-PD-1, anti-PD-L1 or anti-CTLA-4, was allowed, and under 50% had some.

Autoimmune disease history or systemic immunosuppression led to patients being barred. Study-level findings and limits: Mean expanded clone counts were higher in CD8+ than CD4+ T cells.

The length of the CDR3 is 14 residues. Trimming left V 4 bases short and J 4 bases short, with 12 bases between. Germline V gene data show CDR1 as SGHTA and CDR2 as FQGTGA. The chain carries TRBV7-3 and TRBJ2-3; D is possibly TRBD2 (6 bases). This receptor was taken from an adult with an advanced solid tumor such as melanoma, head and neck, liver or kidney cancer. Specimen: CD4+ or CD8+ T cells sorted from blood, collected in a trial of the OX40 agonist ivuxolimab. In DNA, the CDR3 is TGTGCCAGCAGCTCCCGAACGGGGGCAGATACGCAGTATTTT. Translation gives CASSSRTGADTQYF. Full variable domain (remainder filled in from reference TRBV7-3 and TRBJ2-3): GAGVSQTPSNKVTEKGKYVELRCDPISGHTALYWYRQSLGQGPEFLIYFQGTGAADDSGLPNDRFFAVRPEGSVSTLKIQRTERGDSAVYLCASSSRTGADTQYFGPGTRLTVL.